The rows below give T cell receptor beta chains drawn from one sample of a study of T cells in Graves' hyperthyroidism and ophthalmopathy. TCRdb re-analysed the multiplex PCR reads in MiXCR, keeping a single row per CDR3 protein. The sample gives about 680,000 distinct CDR3 sequences, approximately 36% of which show up once; around a third is in the top ten. Material for sequencing was blood. Source of these receptors: a woman between 35 and 50 years old with Graves' hyperthyroidism. Both conserved end residues are part of each CDR3. The D gene is left open where the match is weak. A clone size is listed for some rows: how often the clone was seen (once, few, many), or a class if it is expanded.

TRBJ2-7 TRBD2 TRBV10-3 NA CATSTPRGGNYEQYF TGTGCCACTTCAACCCCGCGGGGGGGAAACTACGAGCAGTACTTC
TRBJ1-3 NA TRBV10-3 NA CASSSYHPVSGHTIYF TGTGCCAGCAGTTCCTACCACCCAGTCTCTGGACACACCATATATTTT
TRBJ1-1 TRBD1 TRBV13 few CASSNSDRGNTEAFF TGTGCCAGCAGCAATTCGGACAGGGGAAACACTGAAGCTTTCTTT
TRBJ2-7 TRBD1 TRBV20-1 NA CSARADRNYEQYF TGCAGTGCTAGAGCGGACAGGAACTACGAGCAGTACTTC
TRBJ2-5 NA TRBV6-2/TRBV6-3 NA CASSYSHGYQETQYF TGTGCCAGCAGTTACTCGCATGGATACCAAGAGACCCAGTACTTC
TRBJ1-1 NA TRBV6-5 NA CASKEGIPEAFF TGTGCCAGCAAGGAGGGGATCCCTGAAGCTTTCTTT
TRBJ2-7 TRBD2 TRBV7-2 many CASSDRDYSYEQYF TGTGCCAGCAGCGACCGGGACTACTCCTACGAGCAGTACTTC
TRBJ1-2 NA TRBV20-1 NA CSASAAGHLYGYTF TGCAGTGCTTCGGCTGCGGGACATCTCTATGGCTACACCTTC
TRBJ1-5 TRBD1 TRBV10-3 NA CATSRQGDQPQHF TGTGCCACGTCTCGACAGGGTGATCAGCCCCAGCATTTT
TRBJ1-2 NA TRBV9 once CASSNRRGYYGYTF TGTGCCAGCAGCAACCGGAGAGGGTACTATGGCTACACCTTC
TRBJ1-2 NA TRBV6-5 NA CASSYSEQVSDYTF TGTGCCAGCAGTTACTCGGAACAGGTCTCAGACTACACCTTC
TRBJ2-7 NA TRBV11-2 few CASSLASGVGTYEQYF TGTGCCAGCAGCTTAGCCTCGGGGGTGGGCACCTACGAGCAGTACTTC
TRBJ2-7 TRBD1 TRBV11-3 many CASSLTGDEQYF TGTGCCAGCAGCTTAACAGGGGACGAGCAGTACTTC
TRBJ2-7 TRBD1 TRBV29-1 NA CSLEGTGFEQYF TGCAGTTTGGAAGGGACAGGCTTCGAGCAGTACTTC
TRBJ1-5 NA TRBV6-5 NA CASSYSRTQPQHF TGTGCCAGCAGTTACTCGCGCACTCAGCCCCAGCATTTT
TRBJ1-2 TRBD1 TRBV6-1 many CASSRDSLPYGYTF TGTGCCAGCAGCCGGGACAGCCTCCCATATGGCTACACCTTC
TRBJ1-2 TRBD1 TRBV7-9 many CASSSTGTANYGYTF TGTGCCAGCAGCTCCACCGGGACAGCCAACTATGGCTACACCTTC
TRBJ1-6 TRBD1 TRBV6-5 many CASSRDRVVSPLHF TGTGCCAGCAGTCGGGACAGGGTCGTTTCACCCCTCCACTTT
TRBJ1-1 NA TRBV10-3 NA CAISEKPLGYPEAFF TGTGCCATCAGTGAGAAGCCTTTAGGGTACCCTGAAGCTTTCTTT
TRBJ1-2 NA TRBV7-2 few CASSQGGQSTNYGYTF TGTGCCAGCAGCCAAGGGGGGCAGTCCACTAACTATGGCTACACCTTC
TRBJ1-1 TRBD1 TRBV24-1 many CATSDSNRGVNTEAFF TGTGCCACCAGTGATTCTAACAGGGGAGTGAACACTGAAGCTTTCTTT
TRBJ1-1 NA TRBV24-1 many CATSDSGPEVF TGTGCCACCAGTGATTCGGGCCCCGAAGTTTTT
TRBJ2-4 NA TRBV10-3 few CAISEQKGGQVAKNIQYF TGTGCCATCAGTGAACAAAAGGGGGGACAAGTAGCCAAAAACATTCAGTACTTC
TRBJ1-1 NA TRBV7-9 many CASSHTDWAQF TGTGCCAGCAGCCATACAGACTGGGCCCAGTTT
TRBJ2-3 TRBD1 TRBV29-1 NA CSGAQGANMDTQYF TGCAGCGGTGCACAGGGGGCGAATATGGATACGCAGTATTTT
TRBJ2-7 NA TRBV7-3 NA CASSPSSSHTGELYF TGTGCCAGCAGCCCCTCGTCGTCCCACACCGGGGAGCTGTACTTC
TRBJ2-2 NA TRBV19 NA CASSPYWEYGNTGELFF TGTGCCAGTAGTCCTTACTGGGAATACGGGAACACCGGGGAGCTGTTTTTT
TRBJ1-1 NA TRBV5-1 many CASSLTGLGGTEAFF TGCGCCAGCAGCTTGACAGGGTTGGGTGGCACTGAAGCTTTCTTT
TRBJ1-2 TRBD1 TRBV25-1 once CAPGQGNGYTF TGTGCCCCGGGACAGGGAAATGGCTACACCTTC
TRBJ2-7 TRBD1 TRBV5-1 NA CASRRRDRGSYEQYF TGTGCCAGCAGACGCCGGGACAGGGGCTCCTACGAGCAGTACTTC
TRBJ1-5 NA TRBV29-1 NA CSFRQGNQPQHF TGCAGCTTTAGACAGGGCAATCAGCCCCAGCATTTT
TRBJ1-5 NA TRBV6-5 NA CASTAGSSNQPQHF TGTGCCAGCACCGCAGGGTCTAGCAATCAGCCCCAGCATTTT
TRBJ1-2 TRBD1 TRBV6-5 once CASSTGTGGNYGYTF TGTGCCAGCAGCACCGGGACAGGTGGAAACTATGGCTACACCTTC
TRBJ1-2 NA TRBV19 NA CASTTQGRLLGTVYGYTF TGTGCCAGTACCACACAGGGAAGGCTCCTTGGAACCGTCTATGGCTACACCTTC